Presented here are 8 T cell receptor beta chains from one specimen sequenced in a study of cytomegalovirus exposure and HLA in healthy donors. It was with 60 Vbeta and 13 Jbeta primers that the PCR ran. The protocol was immunoSEQ multiplex PCR, while the TCRdb copy is restricted to in-frame clones and leaves out a portion. Recorded here are around 44,000 clones; the top ten clones represent 5.5% to 7%. Source material: PBMCs. All receptors derive from a male donor in good health and CMV-seropositive.

The gene calls are TRBV30 and TRBJ1-4, with a weak D call TRBD1 (6 bases). The CDR3 contains 15 residues. CDR1 and CDR2 from the germline V gene are GTSNPN and SVGIG (reference sequence). The V end lost 0 bases, the J end lost 8 bases, and 16 bases lay between the germline ends. For the CDR3, the DNA is TGTGCCTGGAGTGTAACGGGGGGCGCTGGGGAAAAACTGTTTTTT. It specifies CAWSVTGGAGEKLFF.

The V gene is TRBV4-2, the J gene TRBJ2-7, with D tentatively TRBD1 (6 bases). The germline V gene has CDR1 LGHNA and CDR2 YNFKEQ. V was pared by 5 bases and J by 2 bases, with 7 bases between. The CDR3 is 12 residues long. The CDR3 is CASSEGAYEQYF. CDR3 coding DNA: TGTGCCAGCAGCGAGGGGGCCTACGAGCAGTACTTC.

This sequence joins TRBV7-3 and TRBJ2-2; TRBD2 aligns across 9 bases. This CDR3 comprises 17 residues. V dropped 3 bases and J dropped 6; count of bases not matched to a gene: 11. The germline V gene has CDR1 SGHTA and CDR2 FQGTGA. The CDR3, as DNA: TGTGCCAGCAGCTTGTCAGGCGGGGGGGCTGGCCCCGGGGAGCTGTTTTTT. This translates into CASSLSGGGAGPGELFF. The complete variable domain, with remaining parts taken from reference TRBV7-3 and TRBJ2-2, reads GAGVSQTPSNKVTEKGKYVELRCDPISGHTALYWYRQSLGQGPEFLIYFQGTGAADDSGLPNDRFFAVRPEGSVSTLKIQRTERGDSAVYLCASSLSGGGAGPGELFFGEGSRLTVL.

V is TRBV27 and J is TRBJ2-7; TRBD1 is a possible D gene (5 bases). The V and J ends lost 3 bases and 3 bases respectively, with 6 bases between them. This CDR3 spans 12 amino acids. CDR1 and CDR2 (germline): MNHEY, SMNVEV (reference sequence). The DNA of the CDR3 is TGTGCCAGCAGTTTTCAGGGCTACGAGCAGTACTTC. This gives the protein CASSFQGYEQYF.

In DNA form, the CDR3 reads TGTGCCTGGAGTGATTTGAGCTCCTATAATTCACCCCTCCACTTT. It codes for CAWSDLSSYNSPLHF. The V call is TRBV30, the J call TRBJ1-6; no definite D call. The germline CDR1 and CDR2 sequences are GTSNPN and SVGIG (reference sequence). The V end was cut by 1 base, the J end by 0 bases, with 7 bases between. This CDR3 has 15 amino acids.

The V gene is TRBV18, the J gene TRBJ2-1; TRBD2 agrees at 13 bases. Germline-derived CDR1 and CDR2 are KGHSH and LQKENI. Unmatched junction bases numbered 3, after V lost 0 bases and J lost 7 bases. The CDR3 runs to 16 residues. In DNA, the CDR3 is TGTGCCAGCTCACCACCGCCGACTAGCGGGGGGAATGAGCAGTTCTTC. Amino acid sequence: CASSPPPTSGGNEQFF.

Comment on this clone: A read error may account for a junction end that differs from germline. Other DNA variants within this sample encode the same CDR3. This sequence joins TRBV7-9 and TRBJ2-2; D is ambiguous. The CDR3 runs 13 residues. Germline assignment: CDR1 SEHNR and CDR2 FQNEAQ (reference sequence). CDR3 amino acids: CASSLSDTGELFF. The CDR3 DNA is TGTGCCAGTAGCTTAAGCGACACCGGGGAGCTGTTTTTT.

The genes are TRBV4-3 and TRBJ1-1, with D perhaps TRBD1 (5 bases). Germline lookup yields CDR1 LGHNA and CDR2 YSLEER. There are 13 residues in the CDR3. Trimming left V 1 base short and J 10 bases short, with 13 bases between. CDR3 DNA sequence: TGCGCCAGCAGCCAAGGCGGGGCCCCACGAGCTTTCTTT. Its protein product is CASSQGGAPRAFF.